In this sample, the clone carrying this T cell receptor (beta chain) turned up a few times. Germline CDR1 SEHNR, CDR2 FQNEAQ (reference sequence). The CDR3 runs 14 residues. V dropped 0 bases and J dropped 8 bases, with 13 bases sitting between them. The data stem from a study of blood T cell repertoires in COVID-19. Study in general: Samples came from the United States, Italy and Spain, spanning acute and convalescent COVID-19. Sources were T cells, B-cell-depleted T cells, or PBMCs; the material itself was cDNA or gDNA.

In the authors' workflow: Estimation of nucleated cell counts relied on the amplification of reference gene primers. TCRdb keeps only in-frame clones here, not all; method: immunoSEQ multiplex PCR. The DNA was the basis for D and trimming; V, J and clone size are from that table. The table shows about 170,000 clones, with under 80% occurring only once. The sequencing sample was made of peripheral blood. This receptor was taken from a woman aged 80 or over with acute or convalescent COVID-19. The chain combines TRBV7-9 with TRBJ1-2, with D unclear. The CDR3 coding sequence is TGTGCCAGCAGCTTAGCGGTGGCGGAGCCGGGCTACACCTTC. The encoded protein is CASSLAVAEPGYTF.